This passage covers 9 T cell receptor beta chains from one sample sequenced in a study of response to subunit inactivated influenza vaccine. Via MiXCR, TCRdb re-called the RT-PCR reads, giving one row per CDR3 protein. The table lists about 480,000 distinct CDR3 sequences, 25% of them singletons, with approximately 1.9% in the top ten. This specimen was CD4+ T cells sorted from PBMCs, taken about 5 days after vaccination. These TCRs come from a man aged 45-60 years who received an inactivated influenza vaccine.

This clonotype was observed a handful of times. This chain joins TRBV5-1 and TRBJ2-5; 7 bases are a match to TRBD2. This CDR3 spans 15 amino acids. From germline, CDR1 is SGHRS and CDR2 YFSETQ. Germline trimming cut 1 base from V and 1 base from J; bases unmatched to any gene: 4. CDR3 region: CASSLPTSSQETQYF. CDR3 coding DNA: TGCGCCAGCAGCTTGCCGACTAGCTCCCAAGAGACCCAGTACTTC.

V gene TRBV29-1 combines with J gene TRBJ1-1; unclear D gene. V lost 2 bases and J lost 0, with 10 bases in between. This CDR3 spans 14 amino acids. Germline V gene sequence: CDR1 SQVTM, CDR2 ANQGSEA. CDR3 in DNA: TGCAGCGTTGAACGACGGTCGATGAACACTGAAGCTTTCTTT. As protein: CSVERRSMNTEAFF.

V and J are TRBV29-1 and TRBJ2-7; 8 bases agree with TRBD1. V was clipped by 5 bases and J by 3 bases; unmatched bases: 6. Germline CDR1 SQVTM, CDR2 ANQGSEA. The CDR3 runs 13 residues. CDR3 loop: CSVFGQGGYEQYF. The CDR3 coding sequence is TGCAGCGTTTTCGGACAGGGAGGCTACGAGCAGTACTTC.

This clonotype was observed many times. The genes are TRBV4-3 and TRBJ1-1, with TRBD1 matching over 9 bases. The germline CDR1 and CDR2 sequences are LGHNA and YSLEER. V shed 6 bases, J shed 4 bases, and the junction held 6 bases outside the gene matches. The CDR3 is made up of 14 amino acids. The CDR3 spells CASRVQGAGTEAFF. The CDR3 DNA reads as TGCGCCAGCAGGGTACAGGGGGCCGGCACTGAAGCTTTCTTT.

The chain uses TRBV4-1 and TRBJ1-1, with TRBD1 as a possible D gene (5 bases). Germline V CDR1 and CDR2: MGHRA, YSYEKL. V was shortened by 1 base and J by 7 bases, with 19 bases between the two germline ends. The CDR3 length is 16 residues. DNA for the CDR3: TGCGCCAGCAGCCAAGGGGGTGGTAGGGGCAGGGTTGAAGCTTTCTTT. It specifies CASSQGGGRGRVEAFF.

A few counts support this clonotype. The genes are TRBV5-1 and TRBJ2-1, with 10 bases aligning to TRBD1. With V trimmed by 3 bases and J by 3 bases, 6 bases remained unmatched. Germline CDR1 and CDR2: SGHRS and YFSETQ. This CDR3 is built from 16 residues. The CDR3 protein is CASSSYRDRGYNEQFF. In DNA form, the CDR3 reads TGCGCCAGCAGCTCCTACCGGGACAGGGGCTACAATGAGCAGTTCTTC. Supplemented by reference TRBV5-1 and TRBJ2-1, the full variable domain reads KAGVTQTPRYLIKTRGQQVTLSCSPISGHRSVSWYQQTPGQGLQFLFEYFSETQRNKGNFPGRFSGRQFSNSRSEMNVSTLELGDSALYLCASSSYRDRGYNEQFFGPGTRLTVL.

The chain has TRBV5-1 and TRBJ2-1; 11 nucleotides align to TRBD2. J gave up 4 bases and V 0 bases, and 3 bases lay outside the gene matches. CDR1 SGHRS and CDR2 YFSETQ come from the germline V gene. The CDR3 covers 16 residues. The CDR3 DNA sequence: TGCGCCAGCAGCTTGGCTAGCGGGGGGTTTTACAATGAGCAGTTCTTC. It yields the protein CASSLASGGFYNEQFF.

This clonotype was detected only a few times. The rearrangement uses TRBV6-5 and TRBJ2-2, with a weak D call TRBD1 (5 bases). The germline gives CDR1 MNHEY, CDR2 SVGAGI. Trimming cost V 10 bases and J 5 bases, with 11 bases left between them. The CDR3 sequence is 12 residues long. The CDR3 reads CATAQGTGELFF. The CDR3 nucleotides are TGTGCCACCGCTCAGGGTACCGGGGAGCTGTTTTTT.

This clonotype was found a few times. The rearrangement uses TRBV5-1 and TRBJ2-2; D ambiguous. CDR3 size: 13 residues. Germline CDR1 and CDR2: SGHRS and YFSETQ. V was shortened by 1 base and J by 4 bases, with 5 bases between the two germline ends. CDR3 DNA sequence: TGCGCCAGCAGCTTGACCTTCACCGGGGAGCTGTTTTTT. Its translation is CASSLTFTGELFF.